This T cell receptor (beta chain) appears in the sequencing data of a study of a mutant IDH1 vaccine in newly diagnosed glioma. General study points: Pseudoprogression appears to have had no connection to changes in top peripheral T cell clonotypes.

V shed 5 bases and J shed 0 bases, with 16 bases lying between them. Per the germline V gene, CDR1 is SQVTM and CDR2 is ANQGSEA. The CDR3 covers 16 residues. With regard to this clone: Its antigen is unidentified.

Time point of the sample: week 11, during vaccination. Vaccination comprised doses that each held 300 ug of mutant IDH1 20-mer peptide, plus topical imiquimod. The protocol was immunoSEQ multiplex PCR, while the TCRdb copy is restricted to in-frame clones and leaves out a portion. The sample has roughly 120,000 clones; roughly 77% are singletons. The clonotype comes from a man in his forties or fifties with glioma. Source: PBMCs, taken from a glioma patient whose treatment included an IDH1 peptide vaccine. The chain combines TRBV29-1 with TRBJ1-4; a possible D gene is TRBD1 (6 bases). Written as DNA, the CDR3 is TGCAGCGTTTGGCTAGTAGGACAGCCAACTAATGAAAAACTGTTTTTT. It yields the protein CSVWLVGQPTNEKLFF.